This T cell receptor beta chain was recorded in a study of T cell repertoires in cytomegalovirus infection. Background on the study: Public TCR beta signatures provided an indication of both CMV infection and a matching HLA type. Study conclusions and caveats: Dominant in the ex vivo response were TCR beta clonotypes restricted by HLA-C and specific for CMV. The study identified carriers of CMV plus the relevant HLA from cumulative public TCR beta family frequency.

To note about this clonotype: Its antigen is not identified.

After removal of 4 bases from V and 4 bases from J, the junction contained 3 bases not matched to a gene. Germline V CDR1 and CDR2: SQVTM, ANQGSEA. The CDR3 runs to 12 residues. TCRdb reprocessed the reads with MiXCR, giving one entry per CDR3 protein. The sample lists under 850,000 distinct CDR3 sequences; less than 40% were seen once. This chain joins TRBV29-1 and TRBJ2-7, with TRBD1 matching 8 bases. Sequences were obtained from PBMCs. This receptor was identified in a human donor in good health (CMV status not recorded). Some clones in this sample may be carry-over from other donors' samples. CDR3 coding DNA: TGCAGCGTTGCCGGGACAGGTTACGAGCAGTACTTC. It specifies CSVAGTGYEQYF.